The clone carrying this TCR beta chain was counted between two and nine times. The data stem from a study of blood T cell repertoires in COVID-19. In the study overall: Italy, Spain and the United States were the sources of the convalescent and acute COVID-19 samples. In each case, the material was cDNA or gDNA derived from T cells, B-cell-depleted T cells, or PBMCs.

Seattle participants joined during active infection and were tracked over time. This CDR3 spans 16 amino acids. The germline V gene has CDR1 SGHTA and CDR2 FQGNSA. The V gene end was trimmed by 6 bases and the J gene end by 0 bases; junction bases not matched to a gene: 9. Data came from immunoSEQ multiplex PCR; TCRdb stores just in-frame clones and leaves some out. This table has some 170,000 clones, over 80% appearing once. The sample taken for sequencing was peripheral blood. This chain joins TRBV7-2 and TRBJ2-7, with TRBD1 matching 9 bases. The TCR originated in a woman aged 40 to 50 with COVID-19, enrolled during active disease. CDR3 nucleotides: TGTGCCAGCAGTCCCCGCCGGGACAGGGCCTCCTACGAGCAGTACTTC. It is translated as CASSPRRDRASYEQYF. Looking up the rest from reference TRBV7-2 and TRBJ2-7 gives the full variable domain: GAGVSQSPSNKVTEKGKDVELRCDPISGHTALYWYRQSLGQGLEFLIYFQGNSAPDKSGLPSDRFSAERTGGSVSTLTIQRTQQEDSAVYLCASSPRRDRASYEQYFGPGTRLTVT.